One T cell receptor beta chain is described in this entry. This sample stems from a study of blood T cell repertoires in COVID-19. Across the study: Acute-phase and convalescent COVID-19 samples originated in the United States, Italy and Spain. Sources were T cells, B-cell-depleted T cells, or PBMCs; the material itself was cDNA or gDNA.

Germline CDR1 reads MDHEN; CDR2 reads SYDVKM. The trim removed 5 bases at V and 2 bases at J, leaving 3 bases unmatched. This CDR3 has 13 amino acids. As originally analysed: Counts of nucleated cells, estimated from reference gene primer amplification, were obtained. Method: immunoSEQ multiplex PCR; TCRdb's copy keeps in-frame clones and lacks some. V and J calls and clone size are as listed in that table; D and trimming were resolved from the DNA. Among nearly 55,000 clones, 78% were seen once, and the ten largest hold about 16%. The sequenced sample consisted of peripheral blood. The source is a human donor with active or convalescent COVID-19. The donor label of this sample is uncertain. The chain links TRBV28 to TRBJ2-7, with 7 bases fitting TRBD2. This CDR3 is CASSLTSPYEQYF. The CDR3 nucleotides read TGTGCCAGCAGTCTGACTAGCCCCTACGAGCAGTACTTC.